The subject of this entry is one TCR beta chain. This CDR3 has 14 residues. CDR1 is SGHNT, CDR2 YYREEE, per germline (reference sequence). V lost 7 bases and J lost 5; bases outside the gene matches: 7. This sample stems from a study of control samples from healthy donors and cancer patients. Measured with immunoSEQ multiplex PCR; TCRdb has only the in-frame clones, and not every one. The sample consists of about 230,000 clones, approximately 80% of them appearing once. This TCR was recovered from a woman in her fifties or sixties with lung cancer. The chain has TRBV5-4 and TRBJ2-5, with 11 positions matching TRBD1. Material for sequencing was PBMCs. Here the CDR3 DNA reads TGTGCCAGCTATTCGGGACAGGGGGTGGAGACCCAGTACTTC. It translates to CASYSGQGVETQYF.